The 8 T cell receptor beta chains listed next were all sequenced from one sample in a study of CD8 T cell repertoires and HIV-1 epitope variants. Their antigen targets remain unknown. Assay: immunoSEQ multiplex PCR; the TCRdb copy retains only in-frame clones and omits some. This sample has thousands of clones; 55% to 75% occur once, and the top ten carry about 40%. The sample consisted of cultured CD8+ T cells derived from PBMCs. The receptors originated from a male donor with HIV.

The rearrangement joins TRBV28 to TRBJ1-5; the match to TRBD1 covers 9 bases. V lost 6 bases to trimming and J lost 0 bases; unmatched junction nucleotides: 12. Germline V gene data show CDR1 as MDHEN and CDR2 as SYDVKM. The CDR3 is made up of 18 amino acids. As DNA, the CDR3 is TGTGCCAGCAGCCCTGGACAGGGGCCCTATTATAGCAATCAGCCCCAGCATTTT. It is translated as CASSPGQGPYYSNQPQHF.

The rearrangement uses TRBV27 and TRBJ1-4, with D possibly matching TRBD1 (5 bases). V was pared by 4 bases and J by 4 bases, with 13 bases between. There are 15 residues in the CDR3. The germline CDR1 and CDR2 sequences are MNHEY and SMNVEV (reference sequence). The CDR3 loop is CASSSRTRVNEKLFF. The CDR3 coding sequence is TGTGCCAGCAGTTCTAGGACAAGGGTTAATGAAAAACTGTTTTTT.

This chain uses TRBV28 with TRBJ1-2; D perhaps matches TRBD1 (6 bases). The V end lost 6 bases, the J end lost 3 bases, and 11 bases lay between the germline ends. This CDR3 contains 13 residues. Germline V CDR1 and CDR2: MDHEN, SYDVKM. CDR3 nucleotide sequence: TGTGCCAGCAGCCAGGGGTCTCACTATGGCTACACCTTC. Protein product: CASSQGSHYGYTF.

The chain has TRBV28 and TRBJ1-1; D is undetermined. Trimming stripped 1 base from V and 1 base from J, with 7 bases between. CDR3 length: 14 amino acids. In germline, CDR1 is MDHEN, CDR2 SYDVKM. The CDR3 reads CASSLLVTNTEAFF. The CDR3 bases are TGTGCCAGCAGTTTATTGGTCACGAACACTGAAGCTTTCTTT.

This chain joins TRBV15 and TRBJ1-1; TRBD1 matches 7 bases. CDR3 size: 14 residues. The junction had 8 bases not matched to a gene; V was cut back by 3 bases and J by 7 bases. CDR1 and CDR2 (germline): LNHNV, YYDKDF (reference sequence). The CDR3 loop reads CATSRSRGTDEAFF. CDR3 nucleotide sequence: TGTGCCACCAGCAGGTCCCGTGGGACAGATGAAGCTTTCTTT.

Here the CDR3 DNA reads TGTGCCAGCAGCTTAGGACAGGGTTTCAATGAGCAGTTCTTC. Its translation is CASSLGQGFNEQFF. This chain connects TRBV7-2 to TRBJ2-1; 7 bases agree with TRBD1. Germline V gene sequence: CDR1 SGHTA, CDR2 FQGNSA. Germline trimming cut 1 base from V and 6 bases from J; bases unmatched to any gene: 3. The CDR3 runs 14 residues.

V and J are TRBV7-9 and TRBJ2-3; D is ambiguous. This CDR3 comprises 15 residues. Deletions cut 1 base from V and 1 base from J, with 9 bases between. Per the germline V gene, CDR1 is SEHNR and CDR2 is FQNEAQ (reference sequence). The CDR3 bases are TGTGCCAGCAGCTTAGTTGAGCAGCGCACAGATACGCAGTATTTT. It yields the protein CASSLVEQRTDTQYF.

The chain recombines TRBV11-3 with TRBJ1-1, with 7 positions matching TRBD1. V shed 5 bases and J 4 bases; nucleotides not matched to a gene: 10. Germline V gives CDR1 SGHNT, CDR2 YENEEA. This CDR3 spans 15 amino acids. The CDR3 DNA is TGTGCCAGCAGCAGCCGACAGGGACCCTCCACTGAAGCTTTCTTT. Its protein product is CASSSRQGPSTEAFF.